This entry is about one T cell receptor beta chain. Its binding antigen is unknown. No much larger clone exists at a distance of one base, and base qualities are not known. These data are taken from a study of CD8+ T cells in alopecia areata (dated by TCRdb to 2016 to 2019). A note on the overall study: The treated patients, all with moderate-to-severe alopecia areata, were enrolled in an open-label pilot trial of oral tofacitinib given at 5 to 10 mg twice daily. Tofacitinib was given for 6 to 18 months, followed by 6 months of follow-up off drug to assess delayed response and recurrence. For the treated patients, the SALT score, which quantifies what percentage of scalp surface area is affected, served as the measure of disease severity. High-throughput TCRbeta sequencing was used to examine T cell clonal expansion in alopecia areata in both the C3H/HeJ mouse model and human patients. Human TCRbeta sequencing covered scalp tissue and sorted CD4+ and CD8+ peripheral blood T cells from patchy and totalis/universalis alopecia areata patients and healthy controls. Biopsies were taken from tofacitinib-treated patients at baseline and again at 4 and 24 weeks into treatment, and several of those patients also had a later scalp biopsy. Scalp clonality was compared across normal scalp (n=4), patchy alopecia areata scalp (n=8), and alopecia totalis/universalis scalp (n=8). The RNA source kit depended on sample type: the PAXgene miRNA kit for fixed scalp, the miRNeasy kit for PBMCs, and the RNeasy kit for mouse skin. Amplification of TCRbeta CDR3 regions was done by immunoSEQ multiplex PCR using 35 Vbeta forward primers and 13 Jbeta reverse primers.

Libraries were built with the immunoSEQ multiplex PCR assay. RNA was extracted from all samples and reverse transcribed into cDNA as template for TCR sequencing. First-strand cDNA was synthesized with SuperScript III using a 2:1 mix of oligo-dT and random hexamers. Amplification bias was assessed with a synthetic immune receptor repertoire, and residual bias was removed computationally. As for the authors' bioinformatics: Raw reads were preprocessed to remove errors, and CDR3 was defined according to IMGT conventions as the region from the conserved cysteine to phenylalanine. Clonality was calculated as 1 minus Shannon entropy normalized by log2 of the number of productive unique TCRs. Whether scalp clones were CD4 or CD8 was inferred by matching scalp TCRbeta sequences against CD4 and CD8 repertoires sorted from blood. The immuneACCESS repertoire file appears here via TCRdb, limited to in-frame rearrangements. These files lack a portion of the clones; in checked studies, under half of the deficit traces to unresolved V genes, and the cause of the others is not known. The DNA gave D and trimming, while V, J and clone size come from that table. The sample table records 150,000 to 200,000 clones; roughly 60% of these occur just once. The ten largest clones capture 1% of the sample.

The intended sense of this specimen's time point label: 20 to 30 weeks on oral tofacitinib. The intended sense of this specimen's treatment or condition label: oral pan-JAK inhibitor, 5-10 mg twice daily. Lesional scalp punch biopsies and peripheral blood were obtained from alopecia areata patients. After PBMCs were isolated by density centrifugation and stained for CD3, CD4 and CD8, a FACSAria was used to sort CD4+ and CD8+ T cells. The paper as a whole reports these results and caveats: Compared with mice, TCR sequences shared between patients were less clear, possibly partly because of HLA diversity across the patient population. Scalp TCR repertoire analysis is complicated because resident alphabeta T cells in normal human skin are also sequenced, whereas mouse skin is dominated by gammadelta T cells. The treated cohort was small, with a single nonresponder, so links between baseline CD8+ expansion and response need larger studies. Higher clonality and more expanded CD8+ clones were observed in lesional scalp than in normal scalp, particularly in alopecia totalis/universalis, a finding suggestive of antigenic drive. Many expanded lesional clones were found to persist in scalp and blood during tofacitinib treatment, and relapse after treatment cessation may be partly explained by this persistence. With tofacitinib, both scalp clonality and the number of expanded CD8+ clones among the top 100 scalp clones went down significantly.

The receptor was derived from a human donor with alopecia areata. Source: CD4+ T cells sorted from blood, taken at week 24, from a patient treated with tofacitinib.

The CDR3 reads as follows: CASSHRELNTEAFF. The nucleotides read TGTGCCAGTAGTCACAGGGAACTGAACACTGAAGCTTTCTTT. Recombination connected TRBV19 to TRBJ1-1, with TRBD1 tentatively as D gene (6 bases match). Trimming takes 5 bases from V and 0 bases from J, and the germline ends sit 10 bases apart. CDR1 and CDR2 are read off the germline V gene (reference sequence) as LNHDA and SQIVND. From the cysteine up to the phenylalanine, the CDR3 has a length of 14 residues. Only the CDR3 region is kept as DNA, spanning 42 bases read in frame from base 1.